The rows below give T cell receptor beta chains drawn from one sample of a study of blood T cell repertoires in COVID-19. Clones were sequenced by immunoSEQ multiplex PCR, and TCRdb holds only the in-frame ones, with some missing. The table lists about 160,000 clones, less than 90% of them singletons, with approximately 8% in the top ten. The source material was PBMCs or T cells enriched from blood (not recorded which). The receptors derive from a woman between 45 and 65 years old who had recovered from COVID-19. CDR3s include the opening cysteine and the closing phenylalanine or tryptophan. The order of the fields is D gene, clone size, J gene, V gene, CDR3 protein, CDR3 DNA. A D gene is named only where the DNA matches it firmly. Clone size is not always given. Where it is, it says once, few, many or a class for expanded clones.

TRBD2 once TRBJ2-1 TRBV3-1/TRBV3-2 CASSLEWGSGRGNEQFF TGTGCCAGCAGCCTCGAGTGGGGCAGCGGGAGAGGTAATGAGCAGTTCTTC
TRBD1 once TRBJ1-5 TRBV5-6 CASSRDRVNQPQHF TGTGCCAGCAGCCGGGACAGGGTCAATCAGCCCCAGCATTTT
- - TRBJ1-2 TRBV4-1 CASSQGAGAPYGYTF TGCGCCAGCAGCCAAGGGGCAGGCGCCCCTTATGGCTACACCTTC
TRBD2 - TRBJ2-7 TRBV7-2 CASSARTGGYEQYF TGTGCCAGCAGCGCTAGAACGGGGGGGTACGAGCAGTACTTC
TRBD1 - TRBJ1-6 TRBV5-1 CASSPVGQGNSPLHF TGCGCCAGCAGCCCGGTGGGACAGGGTAATTCACCCCTCCACTTT
TRBD2 - TRBJ2-7 TRBV6-2/TRBV6-3 CASSSGTSGGYEQYF TGTGCCAGCAGTTCGGGAACTAGCGGAGGCTACGAGCAGTACTTC
TRBD1 few TRBJ1-2 TRBV18 CASSPRQGPNYGYTF TGTGCCAGCTCACCGAGACAGGGTCCTAACTATGGCTACACCTTC
TRBD2 - TRBJ2-3 TRBV7-3 CASSLGASGAVADTQYF TGTGCCAGCAGCTTAGGGGCTAGCGGGGCGGTGGCAGATACGCAGTATTTT
- once TRBJ2-3 TRBV21-1 CASGDLPDTQYF TGTGCCAGCGGGGACTTGCCAGATACGCAGTATTTT
- - TRBJ1-1 TRBV12-3/TRBV12-4 CASSFRGTEAFF TGTGCCAGCAGTTTTCGGGGCACTGAAGCTTTCTTT
TRBD2 once TRBJ2-7 TRBV7-9 CASSLGSGSSYEQYF TGTGCCAGCAGCTTAGGTAGCGGGAGCTCCTACGAGCAGTACTTC
- - TRBJ2-7 TRBV28 CASSFPRGEQYF TGTGCCAGCAGTTTTCCTCGGGGCGAGCAGTACTTC
TRBD1 - TRBJ1-2 TRBV7-8 CASSPKTGQVNFYGYTF TGTGCCAGCAGCCCGAAAACCGGACAGGTCAATTTCTATGGCTACACCTTC
TRBD1 - TRBJ2-5 TRBV7-9 CASSGTGGLETQYF TGTGCCAGCAGCGGGACAGGAGGTTTGGAGACCCAGTACTTC
TRBD1 - TRBJ1-3 TRBV9 CASSVGGDRGSSGNTIYF TGTGCCAGCAGCGTTGGGGGAGACAGGGGAAGCTCTGGAAACACCATATATTTT
TRBD1 - TRBJ2-2 TRBV18 CASSTGTANTGELFF TGTGCCAGCTCGACCGGGACAGCGAACACCGGGGAGCTGTTTTTT
TRBD1 few TRBJ1-1 TRBV4-3 CASSLTGGLQTEAFF TGCGCCAGCAGCCTAACAGGGGGCCTGCAAACTGAAGCTTTCTTT
- - TRBJ2-7 TRBV9 CASSVVGGLSYEQYF TGTGCCAGCAGCGTAGTGGGGGGGCTGTCCTACGAGCAGTACTTC
TRBD1 - TRBJ1-1 TRBV28 CASSPKIDRGAFF TGTGCCAGCAGTCCGAAAATAGACAGGGGAGCTTTCTTT
TRBD1 - TRBJ2-2 TRBV27 CASSLRGQHGELFF TGTGCCAGCAGTTTAAGGGGACAGCACGGGGAGCTGTTTTTT
- - TRBJ2-1 TRBV9 CASSAVGSNYNEQFF TGTGCCAGCAGCGCCGTGGGTAGCAACTACAATGAGCAGTTCTTC
TRBD1 - TRBJ2-2 TRBV3-1/TRBV3-2 CASSSGQANTGELFF TGTGCCAGCAGCTCCGGACAGGCGAACACCGGGGAGCTGTTTTTT
TRBD2 - TRBJ2-1 TRBV19 CASRSKSGSLIGEQFF TGTGCCAGTAGATCTAAGAGCGGGAGTTTGATCGGTGAGCAGTTCTTC
- - TRBJ2-3 TRBV29-1 CSVDRGLTDTQYF TGCAGCGTTGATAGGGGTCTAACAGATACGCAGTATTTT
TRBD1 once TRBJ1-1 TRBV5-1 CASSFLTGVSTEAFF TGCGCCAGCAGCTTTCTGACAGGGGTGAGCACTGAAGCTTTCTTT
TRBD2 - TRBJ2-2 TRBV9 CASSGTTRTGELFF TGTGCCAGCTCCGGGACTACCCGCACCGGGGAGCTGTTTTTT
- - TRBJ1-1 TRBV7-2 CASSLVGQMNTEAFF TGTGCCAGCAGCTTAGTGGGCCAGATGAACACTGAAGCTTTCTTT
TRBD1 - TRBJ1-2 TRBV2 CASSRDRADGYTF TGTGCCAGCAGTCGTGACAGGGCGGATGGCTACACCTTC
TRBD2 once TRBJ2-1 TRBV11-2 CASSFVTLAGGYNEQFF TGTGCCAGCAGCTTTGTGACCCTAGCGGGGGGGTACAATGAGCAGTTCTTC
TRBD2 - TRBJ2-5 TRBV5-6 CASSSPGGLRETQYF TGTGCCAGCAGCTCCCCGGGGGGGCTTAGGGAGACCCAGTACTTC
- few TRBJ1-3 TRBV19 CASSRKQGEGNTIYF TGTGCCAGTAGTAGGAAACAGGGTGAAGGAAACACCATATATTTT
- - TRBJ2-3 TRBV13 CASSLHLAVATQYF TGTGCCAGCAGCTTACACCTAGCAGTTGCCACGCAGTATTTT
- - TRBJ2-2 TRBV4-2 CASSQQGQSGELFF TGTGCCAGCAGCCAACAGGGGCAATCCGGGGAGCTGTTTTTT
- - TRBJ2-7 TRBV12-3/TRBV12-4 CASSPTSYGQYF TGTGCCAGCAGTCCGACTAGTTACGGGCAGTACTTC
- - TRBJ1-6 TRBV19 CASRNGVLLHF TGTGCCAGTAGGAACGGGGTTCTCCTCCACTTT
TRBD2 - TRBJ2-7 TRBV6-5 CASSYGLALTLYEQYF TGTGCCAGCAGTTACGGACTAGCGCTCACCCTATACGAGCAGTACTTC
TRBD2 - TRBJ2-3 TRBV5-1 CASSLAPGLLGDTQYF TGCGCCAGCAGCTTGGCCCCGGGACTACTGGGAGATACGCAGTATTTT
TRBD2 - TRBJ2-1 TRBV12-5 CASGLHAGGPSHEQFF TGTGCTAGTGGTTTGCACGCGGGGGGGCCCTCCCATGAGCAGTTCTTC
TRBD1 - TRBJ1-3 TRBV9 CASSAAPRQGPNGNTIYF TGTGCCAGCAGCGCGGCACCGAGACAGGGCCCTAATGGAAACACCATATATTTT
TRBD2 - TRBJ2-1 TRBV18 CASSRTGGLSYNEQFF TGTGCCAGCTCACGGACGGGAGGCCTCTCCTACAATGAGCAGTTCTTC
TRBD1 - TRBJ2-3 TRBV19 CASSKQGFRADTQYF TGTGCCAGTAGTAAACAGGGGTTTCGGGCAGATACGCAGTATTTT